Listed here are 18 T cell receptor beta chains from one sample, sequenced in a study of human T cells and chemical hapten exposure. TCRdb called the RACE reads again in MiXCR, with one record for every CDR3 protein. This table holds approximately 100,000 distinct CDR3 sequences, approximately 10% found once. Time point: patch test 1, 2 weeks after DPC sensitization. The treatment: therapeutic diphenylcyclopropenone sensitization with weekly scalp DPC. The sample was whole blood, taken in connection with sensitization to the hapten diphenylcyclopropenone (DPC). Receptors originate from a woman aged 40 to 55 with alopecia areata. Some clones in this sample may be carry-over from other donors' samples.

The CDR3 is CASSGAGSKIYEQYF. The CDR3 nucleotides are TGTGCCAGTAGTGGGGCCGGCTCCAAAATATACGAGCAGTACTTC. The chain couples TRBV19 to TRBJ2-7, with a weak D call TRBD1 (5 bases). The CDR3 extends over 15 amino acids. Looked up from germline, CDR1 is LNHDA and CDR2 is SQIVND (reference sequence). Deletions cut 5 bases from V and 4 bases from J, with 18 bases between.

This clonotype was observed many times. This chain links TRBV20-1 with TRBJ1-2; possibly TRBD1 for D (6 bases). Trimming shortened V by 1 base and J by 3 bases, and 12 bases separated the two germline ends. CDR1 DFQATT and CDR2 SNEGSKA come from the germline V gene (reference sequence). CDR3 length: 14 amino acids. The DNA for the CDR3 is TGCAGTGCTAGAGGAACGGGGGCGGACTATGGCTACACCTTC. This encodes CSARGTGADYGYTF.

In DNA, the CDR3 is TGTGCCAGCAGTTTGGGGGGGAAAGGACCTCTCGCGGGAAACACCATATATTTT. It translates to CASSLGGKGPLAGNTIYF. The chain carries TRBV28 and TRBJ1-3; TRBD1 might be the D (5 bases). Trimming took 3 bases from V and 4 from J, leaving 22 bases between them. Germline assignment: CDR1 MDHEN and CDR2 SYDVKM. The CDR3 runs to 18 residues.

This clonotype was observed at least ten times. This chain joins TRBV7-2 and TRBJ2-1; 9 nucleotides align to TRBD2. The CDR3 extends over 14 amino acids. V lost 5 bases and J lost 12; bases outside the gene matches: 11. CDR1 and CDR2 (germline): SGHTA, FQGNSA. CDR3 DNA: TGTGCCAGCAGCACGCCCGGGACTAGCTTTTTGCAGTTCTTC. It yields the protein CASSTPGTSFLQFF.

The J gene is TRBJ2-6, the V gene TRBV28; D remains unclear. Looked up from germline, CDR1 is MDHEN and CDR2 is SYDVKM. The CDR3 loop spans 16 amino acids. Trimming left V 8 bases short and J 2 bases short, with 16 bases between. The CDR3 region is CASLAGSLTGANVLTF. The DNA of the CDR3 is TGTGCCAGCCTGGCAGGTTCCTTGACTGGGGCCAACGTCCTGACTTTC.

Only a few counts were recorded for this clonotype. This CDR3 reads CASSSSLVIDEQYF. Written as DNA, the CDR3 is TGTGCCAGCAGCTCGTCACTAGTTATCGACGAGCAGTACTTC. This chain joins TRBV7-2 and TRBJ2-7; perhaps TRBD2 as D (5 bases). Germline CDR1 is SGHTA and CDR2 is FQGNSA. The CDR3 totals 14 residues. Trimming removed 4 bases at V and 5 bases at J, with 15 bases between.

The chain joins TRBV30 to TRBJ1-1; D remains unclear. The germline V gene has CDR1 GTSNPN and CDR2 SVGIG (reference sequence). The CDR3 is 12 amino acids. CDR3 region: CLIGRGNTEAFF. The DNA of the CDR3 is TGTTTAATAGGACGGGGAAACACTGAAGCTTTCTTT.

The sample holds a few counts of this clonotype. CDR3 nucleotide sequence: TGCGCCAGCAGCGGGGGGTTAGATACGCAGTATTTT. It is translated as CASSGGLDTQYF. The chain combines TRBV5-1 with TRBJ2-3; tentatively, D is TRBD2 (6 bases). Germline lookup yields CDR1 SGHRS and CDR2 YFSETQ. This CDR3 has 12 residues. V gave up 4 bases and J gave up 5 bases, with 8 bases separating them.

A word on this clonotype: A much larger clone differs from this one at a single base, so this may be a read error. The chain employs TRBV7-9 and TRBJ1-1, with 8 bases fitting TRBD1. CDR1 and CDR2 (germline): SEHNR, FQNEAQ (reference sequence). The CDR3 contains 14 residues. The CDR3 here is CASSSGQGSGEASF. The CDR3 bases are TGTGCCAGCAGCTCCGGACAGGGAAGCGGTGAAGCTTCCTTT.

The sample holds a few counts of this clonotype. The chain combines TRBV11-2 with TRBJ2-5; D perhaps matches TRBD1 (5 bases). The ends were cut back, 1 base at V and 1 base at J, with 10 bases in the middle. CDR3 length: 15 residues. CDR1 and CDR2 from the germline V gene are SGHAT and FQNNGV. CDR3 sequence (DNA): TGTGCCAGCAGCTTAGTCTCTGGGGCCCAAGAGACCCAGTACTTC. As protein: CASSLVSGAQETQYF.

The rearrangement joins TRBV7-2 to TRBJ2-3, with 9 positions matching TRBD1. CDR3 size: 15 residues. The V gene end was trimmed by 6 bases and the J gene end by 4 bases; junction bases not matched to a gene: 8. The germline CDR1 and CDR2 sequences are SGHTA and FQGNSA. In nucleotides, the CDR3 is TGTGCCAGCAGTTACGGGACAGGGACGGCAGATACGCAGTATTTT. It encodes CASSYGTGTADTQYF.

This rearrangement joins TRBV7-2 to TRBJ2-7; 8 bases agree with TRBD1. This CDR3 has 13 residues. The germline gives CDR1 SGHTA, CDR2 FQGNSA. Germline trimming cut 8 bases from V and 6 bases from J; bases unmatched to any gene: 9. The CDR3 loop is CASCIDRGREQYF. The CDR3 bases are TGTGCCAGCTGTATCGACAGGGGCCGCGAGCAGTACTTC.

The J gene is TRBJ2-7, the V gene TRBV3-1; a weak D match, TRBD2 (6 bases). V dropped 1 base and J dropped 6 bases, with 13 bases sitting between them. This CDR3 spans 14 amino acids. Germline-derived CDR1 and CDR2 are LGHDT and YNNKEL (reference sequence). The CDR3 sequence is CASSQGGRRVEQYF. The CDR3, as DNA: TGTGCCAGCAGCCAAGGTGGAAGGAGGGTCGAGCAGTACTTC.

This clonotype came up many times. CDR3 bases: TGTGCCAGCAGCTTAATGGACCCCCGCTGGGGCTACACCTTC. Protein sequence: CASSLMDPRWGYTF. The rearrangement links TRBV7-9 to TRBJ1-2; no reliable D call. There are 14 residues in the CDR3. Germline-derived CDR1 and CDR2 are SEHNR and FQNEAQ (reference sequence). V gave up 2 bases and J gave up 8 bases, with 15 bases separating them.

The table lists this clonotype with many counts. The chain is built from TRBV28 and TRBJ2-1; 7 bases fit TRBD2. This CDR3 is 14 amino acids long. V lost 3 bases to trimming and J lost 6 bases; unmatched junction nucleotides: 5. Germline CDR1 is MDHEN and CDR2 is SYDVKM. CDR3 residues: CASSFQGGSNEQFF. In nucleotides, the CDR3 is TGTGCCAGCAGTTTTCAGGGAGGGTCCAATGAGCAGTTCTTC.

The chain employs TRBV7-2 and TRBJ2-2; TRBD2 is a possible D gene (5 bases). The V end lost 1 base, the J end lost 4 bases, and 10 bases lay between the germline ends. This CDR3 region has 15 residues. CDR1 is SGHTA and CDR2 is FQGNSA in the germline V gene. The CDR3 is CASSLERAGTGELFF. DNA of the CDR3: TGTGCCAGCAGCTTAGAAAGGGCGGGCACCGGGGAGCTGTTTTTT.

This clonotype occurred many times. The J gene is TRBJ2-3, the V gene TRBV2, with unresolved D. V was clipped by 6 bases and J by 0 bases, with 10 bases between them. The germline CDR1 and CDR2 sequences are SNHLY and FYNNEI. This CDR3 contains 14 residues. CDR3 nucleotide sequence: TGTGCCAGCAGAACAGACGCAAGCACAGATACGCAGTATTTT. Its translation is CASRTDASTDTQYF.

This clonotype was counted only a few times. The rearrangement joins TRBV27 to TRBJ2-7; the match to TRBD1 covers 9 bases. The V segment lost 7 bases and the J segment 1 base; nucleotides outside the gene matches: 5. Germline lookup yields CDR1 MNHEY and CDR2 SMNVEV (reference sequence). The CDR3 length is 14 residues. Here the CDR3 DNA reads TGTGCCAGCAAGGACAGGGGTTTTTCCTACGAGCAGTACTTC. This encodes CASKDRGFSYEQYF.